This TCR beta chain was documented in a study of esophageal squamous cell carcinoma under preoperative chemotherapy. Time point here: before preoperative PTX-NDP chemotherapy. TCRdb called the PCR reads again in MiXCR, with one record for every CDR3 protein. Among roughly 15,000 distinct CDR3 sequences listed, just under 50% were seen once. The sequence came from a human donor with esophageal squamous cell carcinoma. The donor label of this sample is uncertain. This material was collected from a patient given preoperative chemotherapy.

CDR3 amino acids: CASRGASGSKVNEQFF. As DNA, the CDR3 is TGTGCCAGTAGGGGGGCTAGCGGGAGCAAAGTCAATGAGCAGTTCTTC. The J gene is TRBJ2-1, the V gene TRBV19, with 10 positions matching TRBD2. The CDR3 runs 16 residues. Germline values: CDR1 LNHDA, CDR2 SQIVND (reference sequence). V lost 6 bases to trimming and J lost 6 bases; unmatched junction nucleotides: 11.